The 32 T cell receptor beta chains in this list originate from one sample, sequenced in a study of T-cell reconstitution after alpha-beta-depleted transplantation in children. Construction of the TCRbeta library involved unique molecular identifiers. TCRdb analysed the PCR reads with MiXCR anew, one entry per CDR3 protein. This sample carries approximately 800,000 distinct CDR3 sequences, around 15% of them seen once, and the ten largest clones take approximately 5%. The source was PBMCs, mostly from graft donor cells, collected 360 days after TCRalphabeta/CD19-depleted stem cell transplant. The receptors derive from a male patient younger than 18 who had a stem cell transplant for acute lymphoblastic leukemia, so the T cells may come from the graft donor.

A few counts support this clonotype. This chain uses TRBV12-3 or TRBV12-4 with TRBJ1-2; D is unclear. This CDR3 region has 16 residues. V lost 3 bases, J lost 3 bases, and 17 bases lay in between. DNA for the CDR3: TGTGCCAGCAGTTTTATCCCGGCACCTGTCGACTATGGCTACACCTTC. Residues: CASSFIPAPVDYGYTF.

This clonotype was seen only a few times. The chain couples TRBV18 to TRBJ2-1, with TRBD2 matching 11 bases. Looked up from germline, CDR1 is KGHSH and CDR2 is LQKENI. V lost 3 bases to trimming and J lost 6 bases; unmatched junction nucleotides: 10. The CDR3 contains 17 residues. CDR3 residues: CASSPRLAGGPSNEQFF. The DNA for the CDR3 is TGTGCCAGCTCACCCCGATTAGCGGGAGGGCCCTCCAATGAGCAGTTCTTC.

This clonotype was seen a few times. CDR3: CASSWGTRANEQFF. As DNA, the CDR3 is TGCGCCAGCAGCTGGGGGACTAGGGCAAATGAGCAGTTCTTC. This sequence joins TRBV5-1 and TRBJ2-1; 8 nucleotides match TRBD2. The CDR3 is 14 residues long. With 3 bases clipped from V and 7 bases from J, the junction kept 6 bases outside the gene matches. Germline V gene data show CDR1 as SGHRS and CDR2 as YFSETQ.

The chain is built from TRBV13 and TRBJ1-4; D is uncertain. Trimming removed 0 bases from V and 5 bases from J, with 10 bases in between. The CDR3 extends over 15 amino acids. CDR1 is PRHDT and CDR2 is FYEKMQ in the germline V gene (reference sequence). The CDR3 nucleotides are TGTGCCAGCAGCTTAGGGGATTTGAGGAATGAAAAACTGTTTTTT. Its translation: CASSLGDLRNEKLFF.

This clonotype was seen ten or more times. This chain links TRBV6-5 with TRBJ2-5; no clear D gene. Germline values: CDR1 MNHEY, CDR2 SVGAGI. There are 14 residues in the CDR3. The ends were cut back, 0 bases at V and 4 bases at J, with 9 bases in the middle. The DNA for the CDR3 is TGTGCCAGCAGTTACTCGACCCCCGGAGAGACCCAGTACTTC. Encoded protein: CASSYSTPGETQYF.

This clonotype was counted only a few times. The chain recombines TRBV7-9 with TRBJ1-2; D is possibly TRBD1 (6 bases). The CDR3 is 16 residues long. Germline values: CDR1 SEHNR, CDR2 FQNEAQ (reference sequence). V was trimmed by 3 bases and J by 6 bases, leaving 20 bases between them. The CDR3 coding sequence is TGTGCCAGCAGCTTGGCCGGCATACAGGGACCAAATGGCTACACCTTC. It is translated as CASSLAGIQGPNGYTF.

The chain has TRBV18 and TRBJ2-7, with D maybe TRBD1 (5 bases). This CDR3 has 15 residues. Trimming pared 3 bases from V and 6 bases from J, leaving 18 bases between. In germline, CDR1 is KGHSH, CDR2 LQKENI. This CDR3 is CASSPPVSRAVEQYF. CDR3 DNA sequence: TGTGCCAGCTCACCCCCAGTCTCCAGGGCGGTCGAGCAGTACTTC.

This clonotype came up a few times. DNA of the CDR3: TGTGCCACCAGCCCACTAGCGTATAGCTACAATGAGCAGTTCTTC. Its translation: CATSPLAYSYNEQFF. The chain employs TRBV15 and TRBJ2-1; 7 bases map to TRBD2. The CDR3 sequence is 15 residues long. Germline V gene lookup returns CDR1 LNHNV and CDR2 YYDKDF (reference sequence). J was trimmed by 3 bases and V by 5 bases; bases with no gene match: 7. The complete variable domain, with remaining parts taken from reference TRBV15 and TRBJ2-1, reads DAMVIQNPRYQVTQFGKPVTLSCSQTLNHNVMYWYQQKSSQAPKLLFHYYDKDFNNEADTPDNFQSRRPNTSFCFLDIRSPGLGDTAMYLCATSPLAYSYNEQFFGPGTRLTVL.

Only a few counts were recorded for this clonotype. Here the CDR3 DNA reads TGTGCCAGCAGCTTAGCTAGCGGGAGACCGGGGCAAGAGACCCAGTACTTC. Amino acids: CASSLASGRPGQETQYF. The rearrangement joins TRBV7-8 to TRBJ2-5, with TRBD2 matching 9 bases. Germline trimming cut 0 bases from V and 2 bases from J; bases unmatched to any gene: 7. The germline CDR1 and CDR2 sequences are SGHVS and FQNEAQ. The length of the CDR3 is 17 residues.

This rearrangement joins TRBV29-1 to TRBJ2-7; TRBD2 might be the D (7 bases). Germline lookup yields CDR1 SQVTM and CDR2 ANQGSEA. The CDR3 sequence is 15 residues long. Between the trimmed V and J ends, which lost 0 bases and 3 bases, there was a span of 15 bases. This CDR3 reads CSVEDRGGAGYEQYF. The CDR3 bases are TGCAGCGTTGAAGATAGGGGGGGGGCAGGCTACGAGCAGTACTTC.

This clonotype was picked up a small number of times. CDR3 DNA sequence: TGCAGCGTTGTTCGCTCCTACAATGAGCAGTTCTTC. It yields the protein CSVVRSYNEQFF. The chain uses TRBV29-1 and TRBJ2-1; D gene ambiguous. CDR1 and CDR2 (germline): SQVTM, ANQGSEA. V gave up 4 bases and J gave up 0 bases, with 4 bases separating them. The CDR3 covers 12 residues.

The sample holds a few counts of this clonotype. In DNA form, the CDR3 reads TGCGCCAGCAGCCCCCTGGTGGCGGGAGAATACAATGAGCAGTTCTTC. Protein: CASSPLVAGEYNEQFF. The chain couples TRBV5-1 to TRBJ2-1, with 7 nucleotides matching TRBD2. Germline-derived CDR1 and CDR2 are SGHRS and YFSETQ. V was clipped by 4 bases and J by 4 bases; unmatched bases: 11. This CDR3 spans 16 amino acids.

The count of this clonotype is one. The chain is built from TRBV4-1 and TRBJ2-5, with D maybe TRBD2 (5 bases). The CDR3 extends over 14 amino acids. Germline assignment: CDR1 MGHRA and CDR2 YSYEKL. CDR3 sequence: CQRSPVGKWETQYF. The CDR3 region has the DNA TGCCAAAGGAGCCCAGTCGGGAAATGGGAGACCCAGTACTTC.

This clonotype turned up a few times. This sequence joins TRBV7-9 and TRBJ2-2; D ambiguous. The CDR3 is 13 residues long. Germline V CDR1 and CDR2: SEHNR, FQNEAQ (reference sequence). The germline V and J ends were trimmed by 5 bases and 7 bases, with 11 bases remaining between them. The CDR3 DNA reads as TGTGCCAGCAGCACCGAGCTCGTCGGGGAGCTGTTTTTT. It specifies CASSTELVGELFF.

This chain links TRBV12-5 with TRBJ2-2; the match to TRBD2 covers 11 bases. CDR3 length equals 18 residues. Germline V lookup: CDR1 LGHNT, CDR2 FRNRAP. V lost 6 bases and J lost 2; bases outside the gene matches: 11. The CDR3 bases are TGTGCTAGTGGCCCAAAGGCCACTAGCGGGAGTAACACCGGGGAGCTGTTTTTT. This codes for CASGPKATSGSNTGELFF.

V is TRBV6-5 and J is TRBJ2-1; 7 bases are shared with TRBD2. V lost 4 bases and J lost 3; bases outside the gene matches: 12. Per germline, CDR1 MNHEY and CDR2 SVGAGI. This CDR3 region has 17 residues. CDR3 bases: TGTGCCAGCAGTTTACAATACGCCGGGACTAACTACAATGAGCAGTTCTTC. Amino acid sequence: CASSLQYAGTNYNEQFF.

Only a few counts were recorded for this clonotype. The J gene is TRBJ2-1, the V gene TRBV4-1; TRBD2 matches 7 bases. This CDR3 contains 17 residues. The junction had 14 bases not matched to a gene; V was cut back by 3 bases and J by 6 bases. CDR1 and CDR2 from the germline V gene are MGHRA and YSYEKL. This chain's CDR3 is CASSHPGGTNYVNEQFF. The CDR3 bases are TGCGCCAGCAGCCACCCTGGAGGGACTAACTACGTCAATGAGCAGTTCTTC.

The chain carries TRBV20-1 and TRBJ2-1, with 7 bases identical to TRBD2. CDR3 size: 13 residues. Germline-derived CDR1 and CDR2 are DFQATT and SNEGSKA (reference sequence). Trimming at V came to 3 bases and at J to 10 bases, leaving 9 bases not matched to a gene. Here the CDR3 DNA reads TGCAGTGCTAGTTTTCAACTAGCGAAAGAGCAGTTCTTC. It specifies CSASFQLAKEQFF.

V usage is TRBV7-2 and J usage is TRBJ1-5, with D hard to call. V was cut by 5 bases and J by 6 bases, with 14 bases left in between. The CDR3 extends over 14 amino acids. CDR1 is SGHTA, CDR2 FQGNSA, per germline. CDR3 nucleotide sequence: TGTGCCAGCAGCGCCCACAAGGGTTCTCAGCCCCAGCATTTT. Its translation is CASSAHKGSQPQHF.

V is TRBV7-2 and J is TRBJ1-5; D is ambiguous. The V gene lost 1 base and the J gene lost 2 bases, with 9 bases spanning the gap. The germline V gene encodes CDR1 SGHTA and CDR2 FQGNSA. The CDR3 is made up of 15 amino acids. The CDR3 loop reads CASSLEFVGNQPQHF. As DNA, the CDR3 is TGTGCCAGCAGCTTAGAATTTGTAGGCAATCAGCCCCAGCATTTT. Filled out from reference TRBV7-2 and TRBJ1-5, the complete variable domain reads GAGVSQSPSNKVTEKGKDVELRCDPISGHTALYWYRQSLGQGLEFLIYFQGNSAPDKSGLPSDRFSAERTGGSVSTLTIQRTQQEDSAVYLCASSLEFVGNQPQHFGDGTRLSIL.

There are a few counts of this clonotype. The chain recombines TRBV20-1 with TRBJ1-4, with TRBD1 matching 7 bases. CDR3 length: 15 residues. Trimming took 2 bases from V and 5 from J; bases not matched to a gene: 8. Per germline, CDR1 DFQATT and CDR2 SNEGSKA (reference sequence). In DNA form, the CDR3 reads TGCAGTGCTAGACCCGTAGACAGGGCAAATGAAAAACTGTTTTTT. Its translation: CSARPVDRANEKLFF.

CDR3 coding DNA: TGCAGTGCTAGAGATCAATGGTTTAGCTCCTACGAGCAGTACTTC. Protein product: CSARDQWFSSYEQYF. The chain uses TRBV20-1 and TRBJ2-7; D remains ambiguous. Trimming left V 0 bases short and J 0 bases short, with 12 bases between. The V gene's germline CDR1 is DFQATT and CDR2 SNEGSKA (reference sequence). The CDR3 is made up of 15 amino acids.

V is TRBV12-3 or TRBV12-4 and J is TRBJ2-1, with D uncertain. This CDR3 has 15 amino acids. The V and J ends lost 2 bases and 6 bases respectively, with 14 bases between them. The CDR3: CASSLLIGSGNEQFF. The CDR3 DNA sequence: TGTGCCAGCAGTTTATTAATAGGATCGGGCAATGAGCAGTTCTTC.

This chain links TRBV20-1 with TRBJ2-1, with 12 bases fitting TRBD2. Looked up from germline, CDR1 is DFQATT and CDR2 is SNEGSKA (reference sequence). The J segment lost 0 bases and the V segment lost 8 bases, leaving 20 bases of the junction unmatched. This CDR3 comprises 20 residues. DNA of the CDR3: TGCAGTTTCAGGCGCCAGAATCCGGGACTAGCGGGCCTCTCCTACAATGAGCAGTTCTTC. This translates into CSFRRQNPGLAGLSYNEQFF.

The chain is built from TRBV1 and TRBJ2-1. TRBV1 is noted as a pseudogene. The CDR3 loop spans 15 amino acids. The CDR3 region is CTSSQDQGKRDEQFF. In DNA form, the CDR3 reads TGCACCAGCAGCCAAGATCAAGGGAAAAGGGATGAGCAGTTCTTC.

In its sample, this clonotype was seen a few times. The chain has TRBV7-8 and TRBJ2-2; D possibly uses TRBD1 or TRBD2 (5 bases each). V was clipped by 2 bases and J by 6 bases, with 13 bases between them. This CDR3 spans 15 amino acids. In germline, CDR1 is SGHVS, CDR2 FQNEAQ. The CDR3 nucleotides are TGTGCCAGCAGCTTACTGGGGGTTTTAGCCGGGGAGCTGTTTTTT. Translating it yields CASSLLGVLAGELFF.

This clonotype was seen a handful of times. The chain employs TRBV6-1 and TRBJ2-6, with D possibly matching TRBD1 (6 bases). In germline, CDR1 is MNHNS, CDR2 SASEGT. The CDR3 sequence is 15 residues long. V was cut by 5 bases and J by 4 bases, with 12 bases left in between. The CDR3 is CASSRGMAGANVLTF. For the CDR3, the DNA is TGTGCCAGCAGTAGGGGGATGGCAGGGGCCAACGTCCTGACTTTC.

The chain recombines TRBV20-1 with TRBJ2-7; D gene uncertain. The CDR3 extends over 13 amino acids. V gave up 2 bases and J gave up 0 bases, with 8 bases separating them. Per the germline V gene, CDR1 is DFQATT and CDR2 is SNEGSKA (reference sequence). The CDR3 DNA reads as TGCAGTGCTAGAAGTCTACGCTCCTACGAGCAGTACTTC. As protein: CSARSLRSYEQYF.

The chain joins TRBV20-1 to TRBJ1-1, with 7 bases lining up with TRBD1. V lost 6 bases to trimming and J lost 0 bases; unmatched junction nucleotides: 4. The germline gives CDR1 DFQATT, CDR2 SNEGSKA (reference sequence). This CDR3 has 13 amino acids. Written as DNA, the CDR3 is TGCAGTGCCTTCAGGGGGATGAACACTGAAGCTTTCTTT. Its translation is CSAFRGMNTEAFF.

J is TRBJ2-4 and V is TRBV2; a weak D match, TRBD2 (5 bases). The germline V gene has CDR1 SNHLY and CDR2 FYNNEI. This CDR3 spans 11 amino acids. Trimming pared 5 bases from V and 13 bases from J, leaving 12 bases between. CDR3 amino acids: CASSSLDSQYF. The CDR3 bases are TGTGCCAGCAGTTCCTTGGACTCACAGTACTTC.

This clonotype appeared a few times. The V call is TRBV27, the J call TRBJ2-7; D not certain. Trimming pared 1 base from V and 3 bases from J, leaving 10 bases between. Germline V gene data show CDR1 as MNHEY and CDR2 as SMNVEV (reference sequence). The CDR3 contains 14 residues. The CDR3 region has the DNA TGTGCCAGCAGTTTATTGGGGATGGGCTACGAGCAGTACTTC. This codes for CASSLLGMGYEQYF.

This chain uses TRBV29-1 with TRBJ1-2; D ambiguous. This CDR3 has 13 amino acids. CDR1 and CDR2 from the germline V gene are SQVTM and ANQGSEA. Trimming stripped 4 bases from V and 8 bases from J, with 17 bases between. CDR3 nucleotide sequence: TGCAGCGTTGCGGCAGGCCCCCTATGGGGCTACACCTTC. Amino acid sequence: CSVAAGPLWGYTF.